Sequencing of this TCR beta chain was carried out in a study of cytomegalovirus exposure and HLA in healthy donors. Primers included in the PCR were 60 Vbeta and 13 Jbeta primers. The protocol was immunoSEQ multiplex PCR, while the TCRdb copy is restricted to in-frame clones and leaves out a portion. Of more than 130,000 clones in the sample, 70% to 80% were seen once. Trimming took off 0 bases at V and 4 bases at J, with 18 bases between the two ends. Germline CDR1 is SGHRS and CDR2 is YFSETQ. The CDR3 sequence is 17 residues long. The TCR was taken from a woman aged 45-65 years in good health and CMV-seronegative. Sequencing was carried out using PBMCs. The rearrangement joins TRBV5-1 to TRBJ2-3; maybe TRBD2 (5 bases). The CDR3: CASSLASPGMTADTQYF. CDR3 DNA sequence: TGCGCCAGCAGCTTGGCTAGTCCGGGGATGACGGCAGATACGCAGTATTTT.